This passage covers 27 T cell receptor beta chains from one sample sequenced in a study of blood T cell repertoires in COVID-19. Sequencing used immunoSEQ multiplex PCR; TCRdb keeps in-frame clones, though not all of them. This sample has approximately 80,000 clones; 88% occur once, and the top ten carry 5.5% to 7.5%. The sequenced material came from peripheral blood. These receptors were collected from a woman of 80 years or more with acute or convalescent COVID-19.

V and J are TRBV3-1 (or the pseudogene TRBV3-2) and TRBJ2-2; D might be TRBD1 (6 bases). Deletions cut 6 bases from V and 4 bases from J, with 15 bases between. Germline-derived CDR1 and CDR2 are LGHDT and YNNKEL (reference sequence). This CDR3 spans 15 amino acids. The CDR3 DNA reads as TGTGCCAGCAGGACTACAGGGATAGGCACCGGGGAGCTGTTTTTT. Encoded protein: CASRTTGIGTGELFF.

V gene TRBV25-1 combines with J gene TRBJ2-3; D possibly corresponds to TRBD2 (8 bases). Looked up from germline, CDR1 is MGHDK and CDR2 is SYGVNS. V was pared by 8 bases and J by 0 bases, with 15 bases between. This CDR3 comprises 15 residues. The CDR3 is CASSREGASTDTQYF. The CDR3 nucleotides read TGTGCCAGCTCCCGGGAGGGGGCGAGCACAGATACGCAGTATTTT.

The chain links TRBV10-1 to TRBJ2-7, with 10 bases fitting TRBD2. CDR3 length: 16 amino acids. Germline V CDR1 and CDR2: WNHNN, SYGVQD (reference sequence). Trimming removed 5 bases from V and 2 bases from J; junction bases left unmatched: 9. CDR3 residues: CASSSGLAERTYEQYF. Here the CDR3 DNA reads TGCGCCAGCAGTTCAGGACTAGCGGAGCGCACCTACGAGCAGTACTTC.

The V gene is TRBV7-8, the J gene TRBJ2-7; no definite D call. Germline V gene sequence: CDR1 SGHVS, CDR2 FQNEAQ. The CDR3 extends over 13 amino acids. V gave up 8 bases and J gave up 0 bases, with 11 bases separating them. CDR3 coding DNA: TGTGCCAGCGGGTCGGGTCTCTCCTACGAGCAGTACTTC. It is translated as CASGSGLSYEQYF.

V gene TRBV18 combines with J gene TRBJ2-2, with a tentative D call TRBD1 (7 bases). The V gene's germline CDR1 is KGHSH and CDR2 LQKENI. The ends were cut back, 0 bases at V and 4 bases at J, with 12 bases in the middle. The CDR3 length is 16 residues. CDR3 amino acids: CASSPPEGQITGELFF. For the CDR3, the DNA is TGTGCCAGCTCACCACCGGAGGGACAGATCACCGGGGAGCTGTTTTTT.

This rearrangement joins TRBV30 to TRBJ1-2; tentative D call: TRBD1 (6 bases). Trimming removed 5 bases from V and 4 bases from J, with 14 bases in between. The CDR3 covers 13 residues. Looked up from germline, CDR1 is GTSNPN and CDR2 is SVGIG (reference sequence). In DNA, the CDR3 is TGTGCCTGGGCGGGACACCGGACCTATGGCTACACCTTC. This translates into CAWAGHRTYGYTF.

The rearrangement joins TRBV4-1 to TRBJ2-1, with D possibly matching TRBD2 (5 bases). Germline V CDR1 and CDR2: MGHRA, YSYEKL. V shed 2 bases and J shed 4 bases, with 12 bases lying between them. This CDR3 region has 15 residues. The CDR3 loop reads CASSQFLRGYNEQFF. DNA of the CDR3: TGCGCCAGCAGCCAATTCTTACGGGGATACAATGAGCAGTTCTTC.

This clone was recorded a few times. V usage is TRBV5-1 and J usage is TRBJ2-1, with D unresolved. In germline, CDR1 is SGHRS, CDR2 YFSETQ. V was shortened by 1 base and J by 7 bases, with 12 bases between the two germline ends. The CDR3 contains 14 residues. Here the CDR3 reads CASSLIDVENEQFF. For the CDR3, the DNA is TGCGCCAGCAGCTTGATTGATGTAGAAAATGAGCAGTTCTTC. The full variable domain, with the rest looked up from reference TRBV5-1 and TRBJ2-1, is KAGVTQTPRYLIKTRGQQVTLSCSPISGHRSVSWYQQTPGQGLQFLFEYFSETQRNKGNFPGRFSGRQFSNSRSEMNVSTLELGDSALYLCASSLIDVENEQFFGPGTRLTVL.

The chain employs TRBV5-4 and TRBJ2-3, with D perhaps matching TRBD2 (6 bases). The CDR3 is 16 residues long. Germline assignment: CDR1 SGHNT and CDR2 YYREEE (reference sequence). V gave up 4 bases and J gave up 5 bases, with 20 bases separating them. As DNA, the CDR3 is TGTGCCAGCAGCCGAAAGGACCCCGGGCGGGGAGATACGCAGTATTTT. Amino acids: CASSRKDPGRGDTQYF.

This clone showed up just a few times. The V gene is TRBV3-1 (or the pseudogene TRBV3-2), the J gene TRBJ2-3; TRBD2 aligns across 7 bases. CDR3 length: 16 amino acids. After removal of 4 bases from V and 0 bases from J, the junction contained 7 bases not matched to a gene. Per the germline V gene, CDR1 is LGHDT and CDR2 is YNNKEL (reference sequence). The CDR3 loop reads CASSRRSGSSTDTQYF. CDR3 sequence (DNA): TGTGCCAGCAGCCGACGTAGCGGGTCTAGCACAGATACGCAGTATTTT.

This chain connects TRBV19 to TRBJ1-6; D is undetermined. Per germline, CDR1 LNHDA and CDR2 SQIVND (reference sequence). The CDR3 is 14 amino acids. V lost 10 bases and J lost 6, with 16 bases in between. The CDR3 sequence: CATQSGFPNSPLHF. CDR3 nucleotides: TGTGCCACCCAATCCGGGTTTCCTAATTCACCCCTCCACTTT.

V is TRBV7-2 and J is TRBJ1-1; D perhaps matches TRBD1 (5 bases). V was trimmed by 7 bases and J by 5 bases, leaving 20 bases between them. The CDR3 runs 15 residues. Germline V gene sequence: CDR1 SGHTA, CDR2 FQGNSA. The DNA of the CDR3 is TGTGCCAGCACCAATAGTAGGGGTGGAAAGACTGAAGCTTTCTTT. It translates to CASTNSRGGKTEAFF.

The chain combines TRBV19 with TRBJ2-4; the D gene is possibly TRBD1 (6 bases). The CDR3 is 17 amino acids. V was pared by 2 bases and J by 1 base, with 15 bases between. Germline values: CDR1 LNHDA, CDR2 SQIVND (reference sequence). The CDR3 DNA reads TGTGCCAGTAGTATATGGACAGAGGGGACGGCCAAAAACATTCAGTACTTC. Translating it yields CASSIWTEGTAKNIQYF.

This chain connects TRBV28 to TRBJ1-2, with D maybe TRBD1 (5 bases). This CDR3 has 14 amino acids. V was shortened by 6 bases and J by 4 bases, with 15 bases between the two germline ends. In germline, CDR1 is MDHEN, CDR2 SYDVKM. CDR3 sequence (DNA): TGTGCCAGCAGGATGGGGCCGGGGGGCTATGGCTACACCTTC. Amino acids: CASRMGPGGYGYTF.

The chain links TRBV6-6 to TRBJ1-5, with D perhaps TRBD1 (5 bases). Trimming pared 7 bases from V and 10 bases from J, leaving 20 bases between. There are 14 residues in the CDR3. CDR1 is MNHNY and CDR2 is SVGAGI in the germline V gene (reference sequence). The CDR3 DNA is TGTGCCAGCATCCGCGCGGCGGACATACCACCCCAGCATTTT. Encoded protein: CASIRAADIPPQHF.

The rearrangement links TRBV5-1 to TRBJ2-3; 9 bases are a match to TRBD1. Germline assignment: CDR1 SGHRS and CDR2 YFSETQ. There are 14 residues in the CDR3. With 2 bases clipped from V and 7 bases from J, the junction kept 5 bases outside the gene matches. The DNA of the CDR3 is TGCGCCAGCAGCTTTGGGACAGGGAAAAATACGCAGTATTTT. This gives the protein CASSFGTGKNTQYF.

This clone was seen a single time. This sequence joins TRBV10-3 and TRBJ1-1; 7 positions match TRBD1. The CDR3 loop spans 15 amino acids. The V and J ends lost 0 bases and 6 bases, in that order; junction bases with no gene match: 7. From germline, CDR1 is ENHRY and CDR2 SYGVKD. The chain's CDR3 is CAISESRGRIAEAFF. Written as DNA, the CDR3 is TGTGCCATCAGTGAGTCAAGGGGGCGCATCGCTGAAGCTTTCTTT.

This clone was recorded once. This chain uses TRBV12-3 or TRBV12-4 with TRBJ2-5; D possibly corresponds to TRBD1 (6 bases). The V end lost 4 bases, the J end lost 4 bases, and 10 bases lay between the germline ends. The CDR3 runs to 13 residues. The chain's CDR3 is CASSSRGGETQYF. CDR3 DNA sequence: TGTGCCAGCAGTTCGAGAGGGGGAGAGACCCAGTACTTC.

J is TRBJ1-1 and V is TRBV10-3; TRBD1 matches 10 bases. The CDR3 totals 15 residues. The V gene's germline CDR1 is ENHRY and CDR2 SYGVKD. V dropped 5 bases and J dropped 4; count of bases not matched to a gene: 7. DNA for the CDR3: TGTGCCATCAGTTCGAGAGGGACAGGGGTCACTGAAGCTTTCTTT. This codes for CAISSRGTGVTEAFF.

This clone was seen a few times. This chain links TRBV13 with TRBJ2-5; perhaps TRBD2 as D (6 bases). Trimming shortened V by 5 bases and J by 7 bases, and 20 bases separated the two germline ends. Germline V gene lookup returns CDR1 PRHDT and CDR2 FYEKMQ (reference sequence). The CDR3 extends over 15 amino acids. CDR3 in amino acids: CASSPSGTGAGTQYF. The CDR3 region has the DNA TGTGCCAGCAGCCCCTCCGGGACTGGGGCGGGGACCCAGTACTTC.

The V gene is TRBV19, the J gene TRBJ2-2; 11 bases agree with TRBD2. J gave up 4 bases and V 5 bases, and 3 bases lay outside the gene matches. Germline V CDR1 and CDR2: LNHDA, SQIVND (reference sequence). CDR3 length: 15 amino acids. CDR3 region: CASSGGTSGTGELFF. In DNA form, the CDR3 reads TGTGCCAGTAGTGGGGGGACTAGCGGCACCGGGGAGCTGTTTTTT.

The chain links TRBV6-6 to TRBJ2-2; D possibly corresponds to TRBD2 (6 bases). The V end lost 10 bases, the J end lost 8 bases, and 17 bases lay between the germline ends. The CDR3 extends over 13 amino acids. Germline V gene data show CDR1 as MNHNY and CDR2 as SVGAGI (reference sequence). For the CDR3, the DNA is TGTGCCACCTCGGGGAGGAATGGGGGGGAGCTGTTTTTT. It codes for CATSGRNGGELFF.

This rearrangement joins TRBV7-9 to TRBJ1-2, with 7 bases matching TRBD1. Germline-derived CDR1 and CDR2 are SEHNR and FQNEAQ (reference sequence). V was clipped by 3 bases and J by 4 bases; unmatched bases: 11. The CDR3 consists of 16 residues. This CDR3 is CASSFSSNRGGYGYTF. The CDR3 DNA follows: TGTGCCAGCAGCTTTAGCTCGAACAGGGGCGGCTATGGCTACACCTTC.

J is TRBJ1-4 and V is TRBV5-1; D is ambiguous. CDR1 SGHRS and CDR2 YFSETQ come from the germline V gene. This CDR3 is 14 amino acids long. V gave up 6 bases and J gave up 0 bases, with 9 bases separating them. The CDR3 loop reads CASKAGSTNEKLFF. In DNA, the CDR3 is TGCGCCAGCAAGGCAGGATCAACTAATGAAAAACTGTTTTTT.

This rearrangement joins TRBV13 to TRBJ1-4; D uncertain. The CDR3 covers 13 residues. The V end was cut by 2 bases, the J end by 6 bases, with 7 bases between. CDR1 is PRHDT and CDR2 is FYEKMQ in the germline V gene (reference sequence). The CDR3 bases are TGTGCCAGCAGCTTACTCCGGGATGAAAAACTGTTTTTT. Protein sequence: CASSLLRDEKLFF.

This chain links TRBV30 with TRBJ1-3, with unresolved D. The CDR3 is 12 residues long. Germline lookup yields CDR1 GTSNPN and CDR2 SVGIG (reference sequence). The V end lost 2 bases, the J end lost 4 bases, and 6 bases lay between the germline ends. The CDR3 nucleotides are TGTGCCTGGAGTCGACTGGGAAACACCATATATTTT. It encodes CAWSRLGNTIYF.

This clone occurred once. The CDR3 DNA is TGTGCCAGCAGGACAGGAGTCGCAGATACGCAGTATTTT. It translates to CASRTGVADTQYF. The chain uses TRBV2 and TRBJ2-3; TRBD1 might be the D (6 bases). The CDR3 loop spans 13 amino acids. V lost 6 bases and J 4 bases, leaving 11 bases between the germline ends. Looked up from germline, CDR1 is SNHLY and CDR2 is FYNNEI. Based on the CDR3 plus reference TRBV2 and TRBJ2-3, the full variable domain is EPEVTQTPSHQVTQMGQEVILRCVPISNHLYFYWYRQILGQKVEFLVSFYNNEISEKSEIFDDQFSVERPDGSNFTLKIRSTKLEDSAMYFCASRTGVADTQYFGPGTRLTVL.